Listed below are T cell receptor beta chains from one sample, sequenced in a study of CD8 T cells in ankylosing spondylitis. Via MiXCR, TCRdb re-called the 5' RACE reads, giving one row per CDR3 protein. This sample has about 69,000 distinct CDR3 sequences, with about 5.4% found just once. Material: blood, either unsorted or a sorted T cell fraction (not recorded which). The origin of the receptors is a male donor with ankylosing spondylitis or in good health (not recorded which). CDR3s include the opening cysteine and the closing phenylalanine or tryptophan. Each record gives: J gene, V gene, D gene, clone size, CDR3 protein, CDR3 DNA. D genes are given only for firm matches. Only some rows state a clone size, as once, few, many or a class for expanded clones.

TRBJ2-5 TRBV7-3 TRBD2 many CASSLVGGALSKETQYF TGTGCCAGCAGCTTAGTCGGGGGGGCCTTGAGTAAAGAGACCCAGTACTTC
TRBJ2-7 TRBV28 TRBD1 many CASSLIGGRGVTYEQYF TGTGCCAGCAGTTTAATAGGGGGCAGGGGAGTCACCTACGAGCAGTACTTC
TRBJ2-5 TRBV6-6 TRBD2 many CASSYLLAGQETQYF TGTGCCAGCAGTTACCTACTAGCGGGGCAAGAGACCCAGTACTTC
TRBJ2-7 TRBV6-5 . many CASSYSEGQTVF TGTGCCAGCAGTTACTCGGAAGGACAGACCGTCTTC
TRBJ2-5 TRBV6-5 . many CASSYSIPGLVTQYF TGTGCCAGCAGTTACTCGATACCGGGGTTGGTGACCCAGTACTTC
TRBJ1-5 TRBV4-1 . many CASSRTPDQPQHF TGCGCCAGCAGCCGCACCCCAGATCAGCCCCAGCATTTT
TRBJ2-3 TRBV6-1 TRBD2 many CASSEPGGGTDTQYF TGTGCCAGCAGTGAACCGGGGGGTGGCACAGATACGCAGTATTTT
TRBJ1-2 TRBV5-1 TRBD1 many CASSLVTRTGNYGYTF TGCGCCAGCAGCTTAGTAACCCGGACAGGGAACTATGGCTACACCTTC
TRBJ2-5 TRBV6-1 . many CASLQGIGETQYF TGTGCCAGCCTACAGGGAATTGGCGAGACCCAGTACTTC
TRBJ1-3 TRBV11-2 . many CASSLFGDPFSGNTIYF TGTGCCAGCAGCTTATTTGGGGACCCTTTCTCTGGAAACACCATATATTTT
TRBJ1-3 TRBV9 . many CASSVGSVQGLSGNTIYF TGTGCCAGCAGCGTAGGAAGTGTACAGGGTCTCTCTGGAAACACCATATATTTT
TRBJ1-6 TRBV9 . many CASSIGGGRGNSPLHF TGTGCCAGCAGCATCGGGGGGGGCAGGGGTAATTCACCCCTCCACTTT
TRBJ2-7 TRBV18 TRBD2 many CASSSGSGGASYEQYF TGTGCCAGCTCCTCCGGGAGCGGGGGCGCGTCCTACGAGCAGTACTTC
TRBJ2-2 TRBV6-4 TRBD2 many CASRPYSGGASAGELFF TGTGCCAGCAGGCCTTATAGCGGGGGGGCCTCCGCCGGGGAGCTGTTTTTT
TRBJ2-7 TRBV27 . many CASSLSGGAWYEQYF TGTGCCAGCAGTTTATCGGGGGGCGCATGGTACGAGCAGTACTTC
TRBJ1-5 TRBV6-4 . many CASSDSPNQPQHF TGTGCCAGCAGTGACTCTCCCAATCAGCCCCAGCATTTT
TRBJ2-2 TRBV20-1 TRBD1 many CSARDPGTGKGELFF TGCAGTGCTAGAGATCCAGGGACAGGGAAGGGGGAGCTGTTTTTT
TRBJ1-5 TRBV11-1 . many CASSPAPGSDQPQHF TGTGCCAGCAGCCCCGCCCCGGGATCCGATCAGCCCCAGCATTTT
TRBJ2-5 TRBV20-1 TRBD1 . CSAPETGVWETQYF TGCAGTGCTCCAGAGACAGGGGTTTGGGAGACCCAGTACTTC
TRBJ2-1 TRBV29-1 . many CSVYGQDPYNEQFF TGCAGCGTGTATGGGCAGGATCCCTACAATGAGCAGTTCTTC
TRBJ1-1 TRBV5-1 . many CASSLEGGTEAFF TGCGCCAGCAGCTTGGAAGGGGGTACTGAAGCTTTCTTT
TRBJ1-1 TRBV12-3/TRBV12-4 TRBD1 many CASRRDRGNTEAFF TGTGCCAGCAGACGAGACAGGGGGAACACTGAAGCTTTCTTT
TRBJ2-7 TRBV4-1 TRBD1 many CASSQGEQGQGVYEQYF TGCGCCAGCAGCCAAGGCGAGCAGGGACAGGGGGTCTACGAGCAGTACTTC
TRBJ1-5 TRBV12-3/TRBV12-4 TRBD1 many CASTQGAWGQPQHF TGTGCCAGCACCCAGGGGGCTTGGGGTCAGCCCCAGCATTTT
TRBJ1-1 TRBV10-3 . many CAISETVNTEAFF TGTGCCATCAGTGAAACGGTGAACACTGAAGCTTTCTTT
TRBJ2-1 TRBV5-1 TRBD1 many CASSTGQPYNEQFF TGCGCCAGCAGCACGGGACAGCCCTACAATGAGCAGTTCTTC
TRBJ2-1 TRBV3-1 TRBD2 many CASSQEASGANNEQFF TGTGCCAGCAGCCAAGAAGCCAGCGGGGCGAACAATGAGCAGTTCTTC